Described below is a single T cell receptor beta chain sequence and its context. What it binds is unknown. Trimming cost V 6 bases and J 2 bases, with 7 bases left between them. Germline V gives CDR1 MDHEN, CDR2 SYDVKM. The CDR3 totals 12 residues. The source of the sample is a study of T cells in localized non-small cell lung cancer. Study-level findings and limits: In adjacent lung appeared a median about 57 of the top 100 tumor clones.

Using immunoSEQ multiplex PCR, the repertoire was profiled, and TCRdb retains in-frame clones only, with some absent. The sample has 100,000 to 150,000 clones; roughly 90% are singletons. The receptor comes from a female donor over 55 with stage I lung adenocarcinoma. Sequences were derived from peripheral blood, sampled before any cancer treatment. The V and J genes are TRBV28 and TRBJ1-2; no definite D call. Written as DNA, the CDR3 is TGTGCCAGCAGAACAGCCAACTATGGCTACACCTTC. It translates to CASRTANYGYTF.